Sequencing of this T cell receptor beta chain was carried out in a study of T cells after yellow fever vaccination. On the study more broadly: Low-cell-number fractions were prepared with SMART-Seq v4 Ultra Low Input. Study-level results: High-abundance clonotypes from the bulk population could contaminate FACS-sorted repertoires. Reappearing after the booster were most of the clones from primary vaccination (less than 97% CD4, roughly 86% CD8).

TCRdb ran MiXCR on the 5' RACE reads and lists one entry per CDR3 protein. The table has approximately 300,000 distinct CDR3 sequences, approximately 13% seen once. Of note for this clonotype: The antigen is undetermined.

The CDR3 loop spans 12 amino acids. The germline V and J ends were trimmed by 3 bases and 6 bases, with 7 bases remaining between them. Germline values: CDR1 KGHSH, CDR2 LQKENI. The clonotype comes from a man aged 30 to 39 who received the YFV17D yellow fever vaccine. The chain uses TRBV18 and TRBJ2-3, with D unclear. This specimen was CD4+ T cells sorted from PBMCs, taken 45 days after the yellow fever booster vaccination. In DNA form, the CDR3 reads TGTGCCAGCTCACCGTCTCAGGATACGCAGTATTTT. Translating gives CASSPSQDTQYF.